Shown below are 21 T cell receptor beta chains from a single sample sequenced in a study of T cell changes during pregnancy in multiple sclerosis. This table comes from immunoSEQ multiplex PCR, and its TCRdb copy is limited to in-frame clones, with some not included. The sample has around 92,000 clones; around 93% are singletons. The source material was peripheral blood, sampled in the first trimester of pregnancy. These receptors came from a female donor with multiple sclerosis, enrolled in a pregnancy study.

The CDR3 DNA is TGTGCCAGCAGCGGACTGAACACGGGCACTGAAGCTTTCTTT. This translates into CASSGLNTGTEAFF. This rearrangement joins TRBV25-1 to TRBJ1-1; D not certain. Germline-derived CDR1 and CDR2 are MGHDK and SYGVNS. V shed 6 bases and J shed 4 bases, with 15 bases lying between them. The CDR3 extends over 14 amino acids.

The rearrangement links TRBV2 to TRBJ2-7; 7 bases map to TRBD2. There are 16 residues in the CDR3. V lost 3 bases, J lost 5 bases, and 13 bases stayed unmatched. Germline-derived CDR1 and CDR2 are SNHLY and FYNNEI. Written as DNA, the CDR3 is TGTGCCAGCAGTGAGTGGGGCGGGGGTGTTCCACACGAGCAGTACTTC. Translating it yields CASSEWGGGVPHEQYF.

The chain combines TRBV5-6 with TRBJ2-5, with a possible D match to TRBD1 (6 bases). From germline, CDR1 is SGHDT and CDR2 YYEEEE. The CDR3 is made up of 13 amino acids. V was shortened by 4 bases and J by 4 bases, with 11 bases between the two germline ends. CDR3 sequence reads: CASSPGHLETQYF. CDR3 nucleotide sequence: TGTGCCAGCAGCCCGGGACATCTAGAGACCCAGTACTTC.

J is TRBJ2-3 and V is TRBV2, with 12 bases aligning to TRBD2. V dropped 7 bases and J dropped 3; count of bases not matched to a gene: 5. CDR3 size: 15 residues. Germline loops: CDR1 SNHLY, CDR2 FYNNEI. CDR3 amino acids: CASTLLAGGTDTQYF. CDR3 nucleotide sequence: TGTGCCAGCACCCTACTAGCGGGGGGTACAGATACGCAGTATTTT.

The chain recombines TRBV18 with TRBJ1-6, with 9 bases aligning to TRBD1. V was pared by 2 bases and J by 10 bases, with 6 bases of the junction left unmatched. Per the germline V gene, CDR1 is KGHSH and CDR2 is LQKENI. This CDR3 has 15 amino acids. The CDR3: CASSPFGTGQSPLHF. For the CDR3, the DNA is TGTGCCAGCTCACCATTTGGGACAGGGCAGTCACCCCTCCACTTT.

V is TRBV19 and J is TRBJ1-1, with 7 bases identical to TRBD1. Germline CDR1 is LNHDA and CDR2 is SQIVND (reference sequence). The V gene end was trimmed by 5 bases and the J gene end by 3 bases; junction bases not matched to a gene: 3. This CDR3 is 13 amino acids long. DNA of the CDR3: TGTGCCAGTAGTTCCACAGGGGACACTGAAGCTTTCTTT. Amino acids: CASSSTGDTEAFF.

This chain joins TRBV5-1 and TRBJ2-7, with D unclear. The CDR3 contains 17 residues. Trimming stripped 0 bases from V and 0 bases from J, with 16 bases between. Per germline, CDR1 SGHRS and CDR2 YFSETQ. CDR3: CASSLGSGFLGSYEQYF. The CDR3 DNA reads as TGCGCCAGCAGCTTGGGGTCCGGGTTTTTGGGCTCCTACGAGCAGTACTTC.

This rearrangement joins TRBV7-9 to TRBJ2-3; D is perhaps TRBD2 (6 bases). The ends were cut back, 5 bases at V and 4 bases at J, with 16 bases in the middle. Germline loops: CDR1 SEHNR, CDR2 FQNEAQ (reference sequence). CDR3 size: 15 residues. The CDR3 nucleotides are TGTGCCAGCAGCCAAACGGGAGAAGCTGCAGATACGCAGTATTTT. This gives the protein CASSQTGEAADTQYF. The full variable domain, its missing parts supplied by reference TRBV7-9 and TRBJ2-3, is DTGVSQNPRHKITKRGQNVTFRCDPISEHNRLYWYRQTLGQGPEFLTYFQNEAQLEKSRLLSDRFSAERPKGSFSTLEIQRTEQGDSAMYLCASSQTGEAADTQYFGPGTRLTVL.

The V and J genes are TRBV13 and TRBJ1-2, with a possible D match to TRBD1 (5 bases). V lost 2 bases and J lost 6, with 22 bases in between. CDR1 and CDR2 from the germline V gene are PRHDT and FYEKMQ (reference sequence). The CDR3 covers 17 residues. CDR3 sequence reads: CASSLNREQGLINGYTF. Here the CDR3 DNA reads TGTGCCAGCAGCTTAAACCGTGAGCAGGGACTCATAAATGGCTACACCTTC.

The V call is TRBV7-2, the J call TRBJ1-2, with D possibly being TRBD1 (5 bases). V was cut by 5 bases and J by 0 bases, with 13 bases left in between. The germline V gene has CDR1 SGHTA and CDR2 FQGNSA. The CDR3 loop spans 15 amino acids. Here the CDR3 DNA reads TGTGCCAGCAGCGAACAAACAGGAACTAACTATGGCTACACCTTC. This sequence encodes CASSEQTGTNYGYTF.

In DNA form, the CDR3 reads TGTGCCAGCAGCTTTGTGGCGGGGAGCTCCTACAATGAGCAGTTCTTC. Its translation is CASSFVAGSSYNEQFF. The rearrangement uses TRBV12-1 and TRBJ2-1; TRBD2, the table's D call, was not compared with the DNA. TRBV12-1 is recorded as a pseudogene. This CDR3 comprises 16 residues.

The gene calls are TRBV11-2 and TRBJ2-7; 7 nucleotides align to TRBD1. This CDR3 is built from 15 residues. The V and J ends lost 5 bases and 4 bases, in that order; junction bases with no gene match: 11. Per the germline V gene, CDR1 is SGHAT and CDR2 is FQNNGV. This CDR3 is CASSPDQGGGYEQYF. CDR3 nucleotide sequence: TGTGCCAGCAGCCCAGATCAAGGGGGCGGGTACGAGCAGTACTTC.

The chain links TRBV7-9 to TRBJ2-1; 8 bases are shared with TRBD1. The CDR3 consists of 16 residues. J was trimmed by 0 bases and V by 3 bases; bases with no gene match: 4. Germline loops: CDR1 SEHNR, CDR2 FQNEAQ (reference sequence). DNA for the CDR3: TGTGCCAGCAGCTTGCGGACAGGGAGCTCCTACAATGAGCAGTTCTTC. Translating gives CASSLRTGSSYNEQFF. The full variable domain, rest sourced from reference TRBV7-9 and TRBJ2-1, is DTGVSQNPRHKITKRGQNVTFRCDPISEHNRLYWYRQTLGQGPEFLTYFQNEAQLEKSRLLSDRFSAERPKGSFSTLEIQRTEQGDSAMYLCASSLRTGSSYNEQFFGPGTRLTVL.

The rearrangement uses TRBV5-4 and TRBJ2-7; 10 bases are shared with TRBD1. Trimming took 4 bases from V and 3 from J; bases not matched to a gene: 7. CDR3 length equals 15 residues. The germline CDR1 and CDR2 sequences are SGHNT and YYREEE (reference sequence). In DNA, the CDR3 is TGTGCCAGCAGCGTGGGACAGGGGACTGACTACGAGCAGTACTTC. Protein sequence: CASSVGQGTDYEQYF.

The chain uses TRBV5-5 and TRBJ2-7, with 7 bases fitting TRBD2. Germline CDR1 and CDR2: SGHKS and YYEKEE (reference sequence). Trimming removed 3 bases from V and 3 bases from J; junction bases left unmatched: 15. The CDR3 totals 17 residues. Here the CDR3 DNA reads TGTGCCAGCAGCTCCTCCCAGGGAGGTCTAGCGGTCTACGAGCAGTACTTC. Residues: CASSSSQGGLAVYEQYF.

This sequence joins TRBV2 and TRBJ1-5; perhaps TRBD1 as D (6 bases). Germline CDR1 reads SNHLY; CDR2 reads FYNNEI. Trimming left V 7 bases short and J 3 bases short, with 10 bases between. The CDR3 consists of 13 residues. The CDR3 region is CASTQGPNQPQHF. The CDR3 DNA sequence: TGTGCCAGCACCCAGGGGCCCAATCAGCCCCAGCATTTT.

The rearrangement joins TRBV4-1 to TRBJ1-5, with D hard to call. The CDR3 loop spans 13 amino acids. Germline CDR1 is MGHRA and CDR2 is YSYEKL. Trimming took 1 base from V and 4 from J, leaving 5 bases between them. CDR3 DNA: TGCGCCAGCAGCCAAGTTCAGAATCAGCCCCAGCATTTT. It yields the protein CASSQVQNQPQHF.

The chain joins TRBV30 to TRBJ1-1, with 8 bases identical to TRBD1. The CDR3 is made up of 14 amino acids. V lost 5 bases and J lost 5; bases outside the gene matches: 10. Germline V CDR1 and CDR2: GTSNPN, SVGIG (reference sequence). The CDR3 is CAWETGGGKTEAFF. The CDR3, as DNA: TGTGCCTGGGAAACAGGGGGTGGTAAGACTGAAGCTTTCTTT.

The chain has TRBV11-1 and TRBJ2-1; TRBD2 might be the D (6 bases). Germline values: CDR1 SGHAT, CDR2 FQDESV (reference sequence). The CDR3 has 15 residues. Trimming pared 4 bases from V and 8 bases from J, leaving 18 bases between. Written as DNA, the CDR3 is TGTGCCAGCAGCTCCGGACTACTAGCAGGCGATGAGCAGTTCTTC. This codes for CASSSGLLAGDEQFF.

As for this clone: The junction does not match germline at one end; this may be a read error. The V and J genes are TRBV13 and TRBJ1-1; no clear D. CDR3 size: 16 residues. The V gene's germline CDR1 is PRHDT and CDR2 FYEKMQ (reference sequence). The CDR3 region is CASSLGHRRLNTEAFF. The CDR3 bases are TGTGCCAGCAGCCTAGGGCATAGGAGATTGAACACTGAAGCTTTCTTT.

Written as DNA, the CDR3 is TGTGCCAGCAGTTACTCTAGTGAGCAGTTCTTC. Translating it yields CASSYSSEQFF. The chain has TRBV6-5 and TRBJ2-1; D is undetermined. The CDR3 is 11 residues long. V was pared by 0 bases and J by 9 bases, with 3 bases between. Per the germline V gene, CDR1 is MNHEY and CDR2 is SVGAGI.